This note documents a single T cell receptor beta chain sequence. Noted treatment: preoperative locoregional IRX-2 cytokine immunotherapy. Preoperative locoregional IRX-2 cytokine immunotherapy was tested in the phase Ib source study. The data were obtained in a study of preoperative IRX-2 immunotherapy in early breast cancer. Clones were read by immunoSEQ multiplex PCR, and TCRdb kept only the in-frame ones, dropping some. The table records about 89,000 clones, around 86% of them present only once. The germline V gene has CDR1 SGHRS and CDR2 YFSETQ. The CDR3 contains 14 residues. J was trimmed by 2 bases and V by 4 bases; bases with no gene match: 6.

The sequence derives from a human donor with breast cancer. V usage is TRBV5-1 and J usage is TRBJ2-7; 7 nucleotides line up with TRBD1. The starting material was tumor tissue, obtained after IRX-2 immunotherapy. CDR3 region: CASSPRDSTYEQYF. The CDR3 DNA sequence: TGCGCCAGCAGCCCCCGGGACAGCACCTACGAGCAGTACTTC.